This T cell receptor (beta chain) was found in a study of Graves' ophthalmopathy and Graves' hyperthyroidism. Study-wide context: No ophthalmopathy within 18 months of follow-up signified stable hyperthyroidism. Study-wide results and limits: For predicting ophthalmopathy progression, the model had approximately 70% sensitivity and 72.22% specificity.

The CDR3 is made up of 13 amino acids. Trimming at V came to 3 bases and at J to 2 bases, leaving 4 bases not matched to a gene. Germline CDR1 DFQATT, CDR2 SNEGSKA (reference sequence). In this cohort, patients with other autoimmune diseases, uncontrolled infections, pregnancy or lactation were excluded. This clonotype was counted ten times or more. The antigen is unknown. TCR beta CDR3 regions were amplified from RNA transcripts. HTBI primers served in a first-round RT-PCR, which a second-round multiplex PCR followed. Each CDR3 protein gets one entry after TCRdb re-called the multiplex PCR reads with MiXCR. The sample consists of 900,000 to 1,200,000 distinct CDR3 sequences, 35% to 45% of them appearing once.

The source material was peripheral blood or thyroid tissue (not recorded which). The clonotype originates from an adult man with Graves' hyperthyroidism. The chain has TRBV20-1 and TRBJ2-7, with 7 bases fitting TRBD1. The CDR3 DNA reads as TGCAGTGCTAGGACAGGGTTCCCCTACGAGCAGTACTTC. It yields the protein CSARTGFPYEQYF.